The clone carrying this T cell receptor (beta chain) was picked up many times. TCRdb reprocessed the 5' RACE reads via MiXCR and lists one record per CDR3 protein. The sample shows around 76,000 distinct CDR3 sequences, about 11% of them seen only once. These data originate in a study of early T cells in non-severe SARS-CoV-2 infection. The CDR3 totals 14 residues. The junction had 3 bases not matched to a gene; V was cut back by 3 bases and J by 3 bases. The sample consisted of whole blood. This clonotype originated in an adult who was a healthcare worker with PCR-confirmed SARS-CoV-2 infection or an uninfected control (not recorded which). The chain recombines TRBV12-3 or TRBV12-4 with TRBJ2-3, with 7 bases matching TRBD1. The CDR3 is CASSLRQGTDTQYF. The CDR3 nucleotides are TGTGCCAGCAGTTTGAGACAGGGAACAGATACGCAGTATTTT.